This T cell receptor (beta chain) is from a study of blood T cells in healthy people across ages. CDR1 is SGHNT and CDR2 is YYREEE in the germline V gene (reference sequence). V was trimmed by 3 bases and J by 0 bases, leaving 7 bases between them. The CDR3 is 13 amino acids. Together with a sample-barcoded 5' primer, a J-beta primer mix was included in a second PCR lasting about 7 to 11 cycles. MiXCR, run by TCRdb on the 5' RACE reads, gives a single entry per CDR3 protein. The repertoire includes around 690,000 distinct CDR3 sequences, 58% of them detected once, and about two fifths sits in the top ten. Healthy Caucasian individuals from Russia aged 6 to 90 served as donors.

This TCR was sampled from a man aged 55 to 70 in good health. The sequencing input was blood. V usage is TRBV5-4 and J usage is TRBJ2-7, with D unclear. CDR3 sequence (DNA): TGTGCCAGCAGCTGGGAAAGCTCCTACGAGCAGTACTTC. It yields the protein CASSWESSYEQYF.